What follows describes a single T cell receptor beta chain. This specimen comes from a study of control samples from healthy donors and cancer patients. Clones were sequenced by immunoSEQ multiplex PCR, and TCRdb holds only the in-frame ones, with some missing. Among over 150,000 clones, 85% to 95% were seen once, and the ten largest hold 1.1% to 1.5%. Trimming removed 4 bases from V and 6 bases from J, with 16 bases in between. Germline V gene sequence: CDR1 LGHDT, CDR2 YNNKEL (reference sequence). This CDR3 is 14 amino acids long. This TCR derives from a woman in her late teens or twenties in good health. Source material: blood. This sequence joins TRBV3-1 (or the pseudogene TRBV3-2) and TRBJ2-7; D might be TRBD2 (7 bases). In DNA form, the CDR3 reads TGTGCCAGCAGCCCCCCCGGGGGGCTTGGCGAGCAGTACTTC. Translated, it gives CASSPPGGLGEQYF.